This is a list of T cell receptor beta chains from one sample in a study of blood T cell repertoires in COVID-19. Generated by immunoSEQ multiplex PCR, the TCRdb table keeps only in-frame clones and is missing some. The sample shows about 260,000 clones, about 89% of them seen only once. Sequencing used peripheral blood. Receptor source: a woman in her thirties or forties who had recovered from COVID-19. Each CDR3 is given with its conserved first and last residue. A D gene is named only where the DNA matches it firmly. The size field is filled for only some rows; it gives once, few, many or a size class.

cdr3_nt cdr3_aa clone_size j_call d_call v_call
TGCGCCAGCAGCTTGGCGCCGGGACAGCTCAACTATGGCTACACCTTC CASSLAPGQLNYGYTF - TRBJ1-2 TRBD1 TRBV5-1
TGTGCCAGCAGCTTGTTCCGGACAGGGGATGATTCACCCCTCCACTTT CASSLFRTGDDSPLHF few TRBJ1-6 TRBD1 TRBV5-4
TGCGCCAGCAGCTTGGGAGGGTTCGGGGAGCTGTTTTTT CASSLGGFGELFF - TRBJ2-2 - TRBV5-1
TGTGCCAGCAGCTTATCAGGGGGCACCGGGGAGCTGTTTTTT CASSLSGGTGELFF - TRBJ2-2 TRBD1 TRBV7-8
TGTGCCAGCAGCTTAGTTTATTTGAGCACTGAAGCTTTCTTT CASSLVYLSTEAFF - TRBJ1-1 - TRBV7-9
TGTGCCAGCACACCGACAGGGGTAGCCTACAATGAGCAGTTCTTC CASTPTGVAYNEQFF once TRBJ2-1 TRBD1 TRBV7-9
TGTGCCAGCAGCCAAGATTGGTCGGTCGCGGGGGCAAGCGGCACTGAAGCTTTCTTT CASSQDWSVAGASGTEAFF - TRBJ1-1 - TRBV3-1/TRBV3-2
TGCGCCAGCAGCCAAGATGATCGGGGGCAGCCCCAGCATTTT CASSQDDRGQPQHF - TRBJ1-5 - TRBV4-1
TGTGCCATCAGTGATAGGGACAGGGGGTACTATGGCTACACCTTC CAISDRDRGYYGYTF - TRBJ1-2 TRBD1 TRBV10-3
TGTGCCAGCAGCCAACTGGGACAGAGGAACACTGAAGCTTTCTTT CASSQLGQRNTEAFF - TRBJ1-1 TRBD1 TRBV14
TGTGCCAGCAGTGACGGCAGGGCTAATTCACCCCTCCACTTT CASSDGRANSPLHF - TRBJ1-6 - TRBV6-4
TGTGCCACCAGCATACGGGACAGGGGAATGGATGAGCAGTTCTTC CATSIRDRGMDEQFF - TRBJ2-1 TRBD1 TRBV15
TGTGCCAGCAGCACCCGGGACAGTCCCATGGGCGAGCAGTACTTC CASSTRDSPMGEQYF - TRBJ2-7 TRBD1 TRBV7-2
TGTGCCTGGAAGATCTACAGCTCCTATAATTCACCCCTCCACTTT CAWKIYSSYNSPLHF - TRBJ1-6 - TRBV30
TGTGCCAGCAGCCAAGGCAGGGGCGTTGGGTGGAGACCCCTCCACTTT CASSQGRGVGWRPLHF - TRBJ1-6 - TRBV14
TGTGCCATCAGTGACACCAGGGGGCTGCACACTGAAGCTTTCTTT CAISDTRGLHTEAFF - TRBJ1-1 TRBD1 TRBV10-3
TGTGCCAGCAGCGCTCGGGGTGGCTACACCTTC CASSARGGYTF - TRBJ1-2 - TRBV9
TGTGCCAGCAGTGAACCAGGGACAAACGGCTACACCTTC CASSEPGTNGYTF - TRBJ1-2 - TRBV25-1
TGTGCCAGCAGCTTGAGGGGGAGGGGTGAAAAGGCAGATACGCAGTATTTT CASSLRGRGEKADTQYF once TRBJ2-3 - TRBV11-2
TGTGCCAGCAGCTTAATTGGGCGGGGGCCATACACAGATACGCAGTATTTT CASSLIGRGPYTDTQYF - TRBJ2-3 - TRBV7-3
TGCGCCAGAAGTTACCGAGAAAACACCATATATTTT CARSYRENTIYF - TRBJ1-3 - TRBV23-1
TGTGCCAGCAGCCAAGTTTTGGCGGGATCCGAAAAACTGTTTTTT CASSQVLAGSEKLFF once TRBJ1-4 - TRBV3-1/TRBV3-2
TGTGCCAGCAGATGGACAGCTAACTATGGCTACACCTTC CASRWTANYGYTF - TRBJ1-2 - TRBV2
TGTGCCAGCTCACCAACTGACACCACAGATACGCAGTATTTT CASSPTDTTDTQYF - TRBJ2-3 - TRBV18
TGCAGCGTCCTCGGGACTAAAGGCTATGGCTACACCTTC CSVLGTKGYGYTF once TRBJ1-2 - TRBV29-1
TGTGCCAGCAGCCACAGGGTTAGGCTAGCGGGTCCCCTGTGGGACGGGCAGTACTTC CASSHRVRLAGPLWDGQYF - TRBJ2-7 TRBD2 TRBV11-2
TGTGCCAGCTCACAGGAGTTTCGGAATCAGCCCCAGCATTTT CASSQEFRNQPQHF - TRBJ1-5 - TRBV18
TGTGCCAGCAGCTTACCGGGGGGGGATAATGAAAAACTGTTTTTT CASSLPGGDNEKLFF - TRBJ1-4 - TRBV7-8
TGTGCCAGCAGCCTAACTAGCGGGGGGACAGATACGCAGTATTTT CASSLTSGGTDTQYF - TRBJ2-3 TRBD2 TRBV5-4
TGTGCCAGCAGCCAAGATAGGACAGGGGGGGAGCGAGAAAAACTGTTTTTT CASSQDRTGGEREKLFF - TRBJ1-4 TRBD1 TRBV3-1/TRBV3-2
TGTGCCAGCAGCCTCGGACTCCCAAACACCGGGGAGCTGTTTTTT CASSLGLPNTGELFF - TRBJ2-2 - TRBV7-3
TGTGCCAGCAGCTCGACAGGGCATCCGCGGGGCTACACCTTC CASSSTGHPRGYTF - TRBJ1-2 TRBD1 TRBV11-2
TGTGCCAGCAGCCTGCGGGCCTATACCTACGAGCAGTACTTC CASSLRAYTYEQYF - TRBJ2-7 - TRBV11-2
TGTGCCAGCAGTTACGGACAGGGGGCGGGAAACACCATATATTTT CASSYGQGAGNTIYF once TRBJ1-3 TRBD1 TRBV6-5
TGTGCCAGCAGCCCGTCGGGGACTAACTCCTACAATGAGCAGTTCTTC CASSPSGTNSYNEQFF few TRBJ2-1 TRBD2 TRBV7-8
TGTGCCAGCTCACCAGGACAATACGGCTACACCTTC CASSPGQYGYTF few TRBJ1-2 - TRBV18
TGTGCCAGCAGTCTCCTGAACAGAGAAGCTTTCTTT CASSLLNREAFF - TRBJ1-1 - TRBV6-5
TGTGCCAGCAGTCCTGCGGGGGGCAGCTCCTACAATGAGCAGTTCTTC CASSPAGGSSYNEQFF - TRBJ2-1 TRBD2 TRBV7-8
TGTGCCAGCAGCCAAGATTGGGGGCCCAGGCGACACACCATATATTTT CASSQDWGPRRHTIYF - TRBJ1-3 - TRBV3-1/TRBV3-2
TGCAGCGTTAGAGACAGCTCTAATTCACCCCTCCACTTT CSVRDSSNSPLHF - TRBJ1-6 - TRBV29-1